This TCR beta chain was sequenced for a study of cytomegalovirus exposure and HLA in healthy donors. Study-wide points: Common viral pathogens (according to a later analysis) appeared linked to several of the most significant clusters. At a 0.05 false discovery rate, a later analysis found 16,951 TCR beta sequences to be associated with HLA alleles. In vitro confirmation showed a few CMV-associated chains to be CMV antigen specific.

Of note for this clone: What it binds is not known. At one end the junction does not follow the germline gene, possibly because of a read error.

Researchers ran the PCR with 60 Vbeta and 13 Jbeta primers. Measured with immunoSEQ multiplex PCR; TCRdb has only the in-frame clones, and not every one. The table shows fewer than 250,000 clones, with less than 80% occurring only once. It was healthy bone marrow donors who served as donors. The specimen sequenced was PBMCs. This receptor was obtained from a girl aged 2-10 years in good health and CMV-seronegative.

In DNA form, the CDR3 reads TGTTCCAGCAGCCTACAGGGGAGGGAGACCCAGTACTTC. Its protein product is CSSSLQGRETQYF. This sequence joins TRBV7-9 and TRBJ2-5, with D possibly being TRBD1 (7 bases). Germline V gene data show CDR1 as SEHNR and CDR2 as FQNEAQ (reference sequence). CDR3 size: 13 residues.